This TCR beta chain came from a study of cytomegalovirus exposure and HLA in healthy donors. CDR1 and CDR2 (germline): SGHTA, FQGTGA. The ends lost 5 bases at V and 9 bases at J; junction bases unmatched: 6. The CDR3 runs to 14 residues. PCR employed 60 Vbeta and 13 Jbeta primers. Libraries were prepared by immunoSEQ multiplex PCR; TCRdb keeps only in-frame clonotypes and omits some of them. This table has approximately 190,000 clones, 80% to 85% appearing once. The sequenced material came from PBMCs. This chain uses TRBV7-3 with TRBJ2-1; TRBD2 aligns across 11 bases. The receptor was isolated from a man aged 35-49 years in good health and CMV-seropositive. For the CDR3, the DNA is TGTGCCAGCAGCCCGGGACTAGCGGTGGGTGAGCAGTTCTTC. Its protein product is CASSPGLAVGEQFF.